The clone carrying this T cell receptor beta chain was counted a few times. This sample was taken from a study of kidney transplant recipient with SARS-CoV-2 infection. One entry per CDR3 protein, called by TCRdb with MiXCR from the reads. The table lists about 250,000 distinct CDR3 sequences, 29% of them singletons. This sample comprised a blood sample, obtained at baseline and on roughly day 110 from a kidney transplant recipient. The receptor was isolated from a young adult male patient who had COVID-19 and was a kidney transplant recipient. Some T cells may be graft donor cells.

The CDR3 spells CASSSILKAGKTYGYTF. The CDR3 nucleotides are TGTGCCAGCAGCTCGATTCTTAAGGCTGGAAAGACCTATGGCTACACCTTC. The chain recombines TRBV11-1 with TRBJ1-2, with D unclear. Germline V gene sequence: CDR1 SGHAT, CDR2 FQDESV (reference sequence). Trimming took 4 bases from V and 4 from J, leaving 22 bases between them. The CDR3 covers 17 residues.